The 23 T cell receptor beta chains reported below all come from one sample, sequenced in a study of blood T cell repertoires in COVID-19. The assay was immunoSEQ multiplex PCR, and TCRdb's table has in-frame clones only and misses some. The sample holds under 75,000 clones, roughly 76% seen once. Sample: peripheral blood. The receptors shown here come from an elderly woman with acute or convalescent COVID-19.

J is TRBJ2-3 and V is TRBV24-1; 7 nucleotides align to TRBD1. In germline, CDR1 is KGHDR, CDR2 SFDVKD. The junction had 6 bases not matched to a gene; V was cut back by 4 bases and J by 0 bases. The CDR3 contains 16 residues. The DNA of the CDR3 is TGTGCCACCAGTGACCCAGGGACAGCTAGCACAGATACGCAGTATTTT. Translated: CATSDPGTASTDTQYF.

This chain connects TRBV7-2 to TRBJ1-3; D ambiguous. Trimming removed 2 bases at V and 7 bases at J, with 9 bases between. The germline CDR1 and CDR2 sequences are SGHTA and FQGNSA. The CDR3 extends over 13 amino acids. This chain's CDR3 is CASSLPGFNTIYF. The DNA for the CDR3 is TGTGCCAGCAGCTTACCGGGTTTTAACACCATATATTTT.

V and J are TRBV2 and TRBJ1-2, with D unclear. Trimming shortened V by 7 bases and J by 5 bases, and 11 bases separated the two germline ends. The CDR3 totals 12 residues. In germline, CDR1 is SNHLY, CDR2 FYNNEI. CDR3 DNA: TGTGCCAGCATGCGGGTTGGGTATGGCTACACCTTC. Translating gives CASMRVGYGYTF. Complete variable domain (other parts from reference TRBV2 and TRBJ1-2): EPEVTQTPSHQVTQMGQEVILRCVPISNHLYFYWYRQILGQKVEFLVSFYNNEISEKSEIFDDQFSVERPDGSNFTLKIRSTKLEDSAMYFCASMRVGYGYTFGSGTRLTVV.

The V call is TRBV28, the J call TRBJ1-3, with TRBD1 identical over 7 bases. Germline values: CDR1 MDHEN, CDR2 SYDVKM. Trimming removed 1 base from V and 5 bases from J; junction bases left unmatched: 2. The CDR3 loop spans 14 amino acids. This chain's CDR3 is CASSLLGQRNTIYF. The CDR3 DNA sequence: TGTGCCAGCAGTTTATTGGGACAGAGAAACACCATATATTTT. Drawing the rest from reference TRBV28 and TRBJ1-3, the complete variable domain is DVKVTQSSRYLVKRTGEKVFLECVQDMDHENMFWYRQDPGLGLRLIYFSYDVKMKEKGDIPEGYSVSREKKERFSLILESASTNQTSMYLCASSLLGQRNTIYFGEGSWLTVV.

In this sample, this clone turned up a few times. This chain uses TRBV6-4 with TRBJ1-5; 8 bases are shared with TRBD1. The CDR3 covers 17 residues. The V and J ends lost 4 bases and 0 bases, in that order; junction bases with no gene match: 8. The germline gives CDR1 MRHNA, CDR2 SNTAGT. This CDR3 is CASSGFDRGYSNQPQHF. CDR3 coding DNA: TGTGCCAGCAGTGGTTTCGACAGGGGATATAGCAATCAGCCCCAGCATTTT.

The CDR3 DNA reads TGTGCCAGCAAGGGAGAATACGAGCAGTACTTC. It translates to CASKGEYEQYF. The genes are TRBV7-9 and TRBJ2-7, with D perhaps TRBD2 (5 bases). The CDR3 extends over 11 amino acids. Germline CDR1 reads SEHNR; CDR2 reads FQNEAQ (reference sequence). V lost 7 bases to trimming and J lost 4 bases, with 8 bases between them.

The CDR3 spells CASSDGQGMRQYF. As DNA, the CDR3 is TGCGCCAGCAGCGACGGACAGGGAATGAGGCAGTACTTC. V and J are TRBV5-1 and TRBJ2-7, with 8 bases lining up with TRBD1. Germline CDR1 and CDR2: SGHRS and YFSETQ. The trim removed 4 bases at V and 9 bases at J, leaving 9 bases unmatched. This CDR3 region has 13 residues.

The rearrangement uses TRBV29-1 and TRBJ2-1, with 11 bases matching TRBD1. The V gene's germline CDR1 is SQVTM and CDR2 ANQGSEA. CDR3 length: 14 amino acids. The ends lost 6 bases at V and 8 bases at J; junction bases unmatched: 9. The CDR3 region is CSVLGGQGVDEQFF. CDR3 in DNA: TGCAGCGTCCTTGGGGGACAGGGGGTCGATGAGCAGTTCTTC.

The chain employs TRBV20-1 and TRBJ2-1, with 10 bases identical to TRBD2. Germline V gives CDR1 DFQATT, CDR2 SNEGSKA (reference sequence). With 3 bases clipped from V and 9 bases from J, the junction kept 5 bases outside the gene matches. The CDR3 is 13 residues long. CDR3 DNA sequence: TGCAGTGCTAGTGGGCTAGCGGGAGTTGAGCAGTTCTTC. It is translated as CSASGLAGVEQFF.

CDR3 sequence: CASSPGQGDSSYNEQFF. As DNA, the CDR3 is TGTGCCAGCAGTCCCGGACAGGGCGATAGCTCCTACAATGAGCAGTTCTTC. The V and J genes are TRBV6-2 or TRBV6-3 and TRBJ2-1, with 8 positions matching TRBD1. Germline CDR1 reads MNHEY; CDR2 reads SVGEGT. Germline trimming cut 5 bases from V and 0 bases from J; bases unmatched to any gene: 9. This CDR3 is built from 17 residues.

The rearrangement uses TRBV27 and TRBJ2-7; 8 bases fit TRBD2. Germline CDR1 is MNHEY and CDR2 is SMNVEV (reference sequence). V lost 6 bases to trimming and J lost 3 bases; unmatched junction nucleotides: 13. The CDR3 has 16 amino acids. The CDR3 DNA sequence: TGTGCCAGCAGACTTAATAGCGGGGCAGTCTACTACGAGCAGTACTTC. Translated: CASRLNSGAVYYEQYF.

This clone came up once. The rearrangement uses TRBV24-1 and TRBJ2-3; 7 bases align to TRBD1. The germline V gene has CDR1 KGHDR and CDR2 SFDVKD. This CDR3 spans 15 amino acids. The trim removed 4 bases at V and 5 bases at J, leaving 8 bases unmatched. DNA of the CDR3: TGTGCCACCAGTGACCGAAGACAGGGACGAGATACGCAGTATTTT. It translates to CATSDRRQGRDTQYF.

The chain is built from TRBV5-6 and TRBJ1-2; maybe TRBD1 (5 bases). The V end was cut by 0 bases, the J end by 1 base, with 13 bases between. The CDR3 has 16 residues. The germline gives CDR1 SGHDT, CDR2 YYEEEE. DNA of the CDR3: TGTGCCAGCAGCTTGGCCGGGTGGGGCATTAACTATGGCTACACCTTC. Its protein is CASSLAGWGINYGYTF.

This clone was seen more than once but under ten times. The chain carries TRBV3-1 (or the pseudogene TRBV3-2) and TRBJ2-3, with TRBD2 matching over 12 bases. J was trimmed by 6 bases and V by 1 base; bases with no gene match: 8. The germline V gene has CDR1 LGHDT and CDR2 YNNKEL (reference sequence). This CDR3 contains 17 residues. DNA of the CDR3: TGTGCCAGCAGCCAAGGTAGAGGCCTAGCGGGAGGGGATACGCAGTATTTT. Translating gives CASSQGRGLAGGDTQYF.

The V call is TRBV28, the J call TRBJ2-3; 9 bases match TRBD2. The CDR3 contains 15 residues. V lost 3 bases to trimming and J lost 4 bases; unmatched junction nucleotides: 5. Per germline, CDR1 MDHEN and CDR2 SYDVKM. CDR3 in DNA: TGTGCCAGCAGTTTCGGCGGGAGGGCCTCAGATACGCAGTATTTT. It specifies CASSFGGRASDTQYF.

The rearrangement uses TRBV15 and TRBJ2-7, with 14 bases fitting TRBD2. V dropped 1 base and J dropped 6; count of bases not matched to a gene: 8. CDR1 is LNHNV, CDR2 YYDKDF, per germline (reference sequence). The CDR3 is made up of 17 amino acids. The CDR3 loop reads CATSRVGGTSGSFEQYF. CDR3 DNA: TGTGCCACCAGCAGAGTTGGGGGGACTAGCGGGAGTTTCGAGCAGTACTTC. Full variable domain (missing parts from reference TRBV15 and TRBJ2-7): DAMVIQNPRYQVTQFGKPVTLSCSQTLNHNVMYWYQQKSSQAPKLLFHYYDKDFNNEADTPDNFQSRRPNTSFCFLDIRSPGLGDTAMYLCATSRVGGTSGSFEQYFGPGTRLTVT.

This chain links TRBV6-5 with TRBJ2-1; 7 bases line up with TRBD2. The CDR3 is made up of 14 amino acids. Germline V gene data show CDR1 as MNHEY and CDR2 as SVGAGI. The J segment lost 7 bases and the V segment lost 7 bases, leaving 10 bases of the junction unmatched. CDR3 region: CASTPGGSGNEQFF. The DNA of the CDR3 is TGTGCCAGCACCCCAGGCGGGAGCGGGAATGAGCAGTTCTTC.

This chain connects TRBV7-8 to TRBJ1-5, with 11 bases identical to TRBD1. From germline, CDR1 is SGHVS and CDR2 FQNEAQ. Trimming removed 7 bases from V and 5 bases from J; junction bases left unmatched: 7. The CDR3 covers 15 residues. Written as DNA, the CDR3 is TGTGCCAGCACACCGGGACAGGGGGTTCATCAGCCCCAGCATTTT. Encoded protein: CASTPGQGVHQPQHF.

The J gene is TRBJ1-2, the V gene TRBV20-1, with a possible D match to TRBD1 (5 bases). Germline CDR1 is DFQATT and CDR2 is SNEGSKA (reference sequence). Trimming removed 5 bases from V and 7 bases from J, with 11 bases in between. This CDR3 has 11 amino acids. The CDR3 nucleotides read TGCAGTGCTCCCTTAAGGGGTGGCTACACCTTC. Protein sequence: CSAPLRGGYTF.

Note on this clone: Other nucleotide sequences from this sample produce the same CDR3. This chain joins TRBV28 and TRBJ1-2; a weak D match, TRBD1 (6 bases). The CDR3 loop spans 13 amino acids. Germline CDR1 and CDR2: MDHEN and SYDVKM. Trimming left V 2 bases short and J 9 bases short, with 13 bases between. As DNA, the CDR3 is TGTGCCAGCAGTTTACGGGGGGCGGGGAGCTACACCTTC. It specifies CASSLRGAGSYTF.

The chain recombines TRBV11-2 with TRBJ2-3; a weak D match, TRBD2 (6 bases). This CDR3 has 16 residues. In germline, CDR1 is SGHAT, CDR2 FQNNGV. The germline V and J ends were trimmed by 1 base and 5 bases, with 16 bases remaining between them. The CDR3: CASSLGVTGVIDTQYF. Here the CDR3 DNA reads TGTGCCAGCAGCTTAGGGGTCACGGGAGTGATAGATACGCAGTATTTT.

The CDR3: CASNTFSDGSRYGYTF. The DNA for the CDR3 is TGTGCCAGTAACACATTCTCCGACGGGTCTAGATATGGCTACACCTTC. The rearrangement links TRBV19 to TRBJ1-2, with D unclear. Trimming left V 7 bases short and J 5 bases short, with 23 bases between. The CDR3 is made up of 16 amino acids. Germline CDR1 and CDR2: LNHDA and SQIVND (reference sequence).

The chain joins TRBV5-6 to TRBJ2-7; D gene ambiguous. The CDR3 loop spans 12 amino acids. CDR1 SGHDT and CDR2 YYEEEE come from the germline V gene. With 4 bases removed from V and 1 base from J, the gap between germline ends came to 6 bases. Here the CDR3 reads CASSHLSYEQYF. Here the CDR3 DNA reads TGTGCCAGCAGCCACCTATCCTACGAGCAGTACTTC.